Listed here are 29 T cell receptor beta chains from one sample, sequenced in a study of identical twins. TCRdb re-called the 5' RACE reads with MiXCR, one entry per CDR3 protein. Among roughly 750,000 distinct CDR3 sequences listed, about 20% were seen once. These data were also filed under a second study, of T cells expressing NK-cell markers.

The sample taken for sequencing was PBMCs. The receptors stem from a woman between 18 and 30 years old in good health.

The chain combines TRBV4-2 with TRBJ2-1; 7 positions agree with TRBD2. This CDR3 comprises 15 residues. V dropped 2 bases and J dropped 7; count of bases not matched to a gene: 8. Germline V gene data show CDR1 as LGHNA and CDR2 as YNFKEQ. The CDR3 sequence is CASSQLTGGGNEQFF. CDR3 bases: TGTGCCAGCAGCCAACTAACGGGGGGTGGGAATGAGCAGTTCTTC.

This clonotype turned up a few times. J is TRBJ2-7 and V is TRBV20-1; no firm D call. The CDR3 runs to 12 residues. Looked up from germline, CDR1 is DFQATT and CDR2 is SNEGSKA (reference sequence). Trimming took 7 bases from V and 5 from J, leaving 15 bases between them. The CDR3 nucleotides read TGCAGTGTTCGACGGACCCCCGACGAGCAGTACTTC. The encoded protein is CSVRRTPDEQYF.

There are a few counts of this clonotype. The chain couples TRBV5-1 to TRBJ2-2; TRBD2 is a possible D gene (6 bases). Germline V gives CDR1 SGHRS, CDR2 YFSETQ. The CDR3 sequence is 16 residues long. V lost 5 bases to trimming and J lost 1 base, with 15 bases between them. The chain's CDR3 is CASRPKAGLNTGELFF. Written as DNA, the CDR3 is TGCGCCAGCAGACCCAAAGCGGGCTTGAACACCGGGGAGCTGTTTTTT.

The sample holds a few counts of this clonotype. The rearrangement links TRBV28 to TRBJ2-7, with 8 bases lining up with TRBD1. CDR3 length: 15 residues. CDR1 is MDHEN and CDR2 is SYDVKM in the germline V gene. V lost 6 bases and J lost 7; bases outside the gene matches: 14. CDR3: CASRQTGTGVGEQYF. The CDR3, as DNA: TGTGCCAGCAGACAAACCGGGACAGGCGTCGGTGAGCAGTACTTC.

In its sample, this clonotype was seen a few times. The genes are TRBV7-6 and TRBJ1-3, with no clear D. V lost 6 bases, J lost 0 bases, and 18 bases lay in between. Germline V gene sequence: CDR1 SGHVS, CDR2 FNYEAQ. The CDR3 is 17 amino acids. The CDR3 coding sequence is TGTGCCAGCAGTAAGGGTATGGGAGCTGACTCTGGAAACACCATATATTTT. As protein: CASSKGMGADSGNTIYF.

There are a few counts of this clonotype. This sequence joins TRBV5-5 and TRBJ1-2; tentatively, D is TRBD1 (6 bases). Germline V gene lookup returns CDR1 SGHKS and CDR2 YYEKEE (reference sequence). The CDR3 loop spans 13 amino acids. The V and J ends lost 0 bases and 6 bases respectively, with 9 bases between them. CDR3 sequence (DNA): TGTGCCAGCAGCTTGGTGGCAGGGGATGGCTACACCTTC. Translated, it gives CASSLVAGDGYTF.

This clonotype occurred a few times. The chain is built from TRBV5-5 and TRBJ1-2; 7 bases line up with TRBD1. This CDR3 spans 14 amino acids. In germline, CDR1 is SGHKS, CDR2 YYEKEE (reference sequence). Unmatched junction bases numbered 6, after V lost 2 bases and J lost 5 bases. The CDR3 reads CASSFGQETYGYTF. Here the CDR3 DNA reads TGTGCCAGCAGCTTCGGACAGGAGACGTATGGCTACACCTTC.

The J gene is TRBJ2-4, the V gene TRBV28, with TRBD1 matching over 7 bases. CDR3 size: 13 residues. V lost 6 bases to trimming and J lost 4 bases; unmatched junction nucleotides: 3. Looked up from germline, CDR1 is MDHEN and CDR2 is SYDVKM. CDR3 residues: CASSPGQKNIQYF. CDR3 DNA sequence: TGTGCCAGCAGCCCGGGACAGAAAAACATTCAGTACTTC. Full variable domain (rest looked up from reference TRBV28 and TRBJ2-4): DVKVTQSSRYLVKRTGEKVFLECVQDMDHENMFWYRQDPGLGLRLIYFSYDVKMKEKGDIPEGYSVSREKKERFSLILESASTNQTSMYLCASSPGQKNIQYFGAGTRLSVL.

The rearrangement joins TRBV5-6 to TRBJ2-1; 11 nucleotides align to TRBD2. The length of the CDR3 is 17 residues. Germline loops: CDR1 SGHDT, CDR2 YYEEEE. The J segment lost 0 bases and the V segment lost 4 bases, leaving 6 bases of the junction unmatched. The CDR3 is CASSRTSGHSSYNEQFF. The CDR3, as DNA: TGTGCCAGCAGCCGGACTAGCGGGCACTCCTCCTACAATGAGCAGTTCTTC.

This clonotype was seen ten or more times. The CDR3: CASSESRGRPSEQYF. CDR3 coding DNA: TGCGCCAGCAGTGAGTCGAGGGGGAGGCCGTCCGAGCAGTACTTC. V is TRBV10-1 and J is TRBJ2-7; D may correspond to TRBD1 or TRBD2 (6 bases each). V was pared by 0 bases and J by 6 bases, with 15 bases between. CDR1 is WNHNN, CDR2 SYGVQD, per germline (reference sequence). The CDR3 consists of 15 residues.

This clonotype was seen many times. This chain joins TRBV27 and TRBJ1-5; D remains ambiguous. The CDR3 length is 14 residues. Trimming cost V 8 bases and J 2 bases, with 13 bases left between them. CDR1 and CDR2 from the germline V gene are MNHEY and SMNVEV (reference sequence). CDR3: CASSVSRGNQPQHF. Written as DNA, the CDR3 is TGTGCCAGCTCTGTTTCGAGGGGCAATCAGCCCCAGCATTTT.

The chain uses TRBV6-5 and TRBJ2-5, with TRBD2 identical over 7 bases. The germline CDR1 and CDR2 sequences are MNHEY and SVGAGI. The CDR3 extends over 14 amino acids. Germline trimming cut 7 bases from V and 5 bases from J; bases unmatched to any gene: 10. The CDR3 reads CASISGRARETQYF. Written as DNA, the CDR3 is TGTGCCAGCATTAGTGGGAGGGCCCGGGAGACCCAGTACTTC.

V and J are TRBV9 and TRBJ2-1, with 10 bases aligning to TRBD2. CDR1 is SGDLS, CDR2 YYNGEE, per germline. The trim removed 4 bases at V and 0 bases at J, leaving 16 bases unmatched. There are 20 residues in the CDR3. In DNA form, the CDR3 reads TGTGCCAGCAGCACCCAGCGGGAGGGCCCATCCCTCTTCTCCTACAATGAGCAGTTCTTC. The encoded protein is CASSTQREGPSLFSYNEQFF.

The V and J genes are TRBV29-1 and TRBJ2-3, with D possibly being TRBD1 or TRBD2 (6 bases each). Trimming removed 4 bases at V and 6 bases at J, with 11 bases between. Germline V gene data show CDR1 as SQVTM and CDR2 as ANQGSEA. This CDR3 has 12 amino acids. The CDR3 reads CSVGGAADTQYF. For the CDR3, the DNA is TGCAGCGTTGGGGGGGCTGCGGATACGCAGTATTTT.

V usage is TRBV12-3 or TRBV12-4 and J usage is TRBJ1-1, with unresolved D. The CDR3 runs 14 residues. Trimming left V 0 bases short and J 8 bases short, with 13 bases between. This chain's CDR3 is CASSLAIAGREAFF. The DNA of the CDR3 is TGTGCCAGCAGTTTAGCTATCGCTGGCAGGGAAGCTTTCTTT.

This clonotype showed up just a few times. V gene TRBV6-1 combines with J gene TRBJ2-1; 13 bases align to TRBD2. Germline loops: CDR1 MNHNS, CDR2 SASEGT. The trim removed 8 bases at V and 10 bases at J, leaving 8 bases unmatched. The CDR3 consists of 14 residues. This CDR3 is CASRGTSGVREQFF. DNA for the CDR3: TGTGCCAGCCGAGGGACTAGCGGGGTGAGGGAGCAGTTCTTC.

The chain is built from TRBV20-1 and TRBJ2-1; TRBD2 agrees at 11 bases. With V trimmed by 6 bases and J by 7 bases, 8 bases remained unmatched. Germline values: CDR1 DFQATT, CDR2 SNEGSKA (reference sequence). The CDR3 sequence is 14 residues long. The CDR3 DNA is TGCAGTGCCTCCGGGACTAGCGGCTTAAATGAGCAGTTCTTC. Amino acids: CSASGTSGLNEQFF.

This clonotype has just a few counts. The chain carries TRBV5-1 and TRBJ2-4; perhaps TRBD2 as D (5 bases). This CDR3 region has 17 residues. V gave up 4 bases and J gave up 0 bases, with 17 bases separating them. Germline values: CDR1 SGHRS, CDR2 YFSETQ. This CDR3 reads CASSPYGVYLAKNIQYF. The CDR3 DNA reads as TGCGCCAGCAGCCCATACGGGGTTTACTTAGCCAAAAACATTCAGTACTTC.

This clonotype was seen only a few times. The CDR3 DNA is TGCAGTGCTAGGGGGGGACAGCAAGAGACCCAGTACTTC. Translating gives CSARGGQQETQYF. The chain links TRBV20-1 to TRBJ2-5; tentative D call: TRBD1 (7 bases). Germline V gene sequence: CDR1 DFQATT, CDR2 SNEGSKA (reference sequence). Deletions cut 3 bases from V and 2 bases from J, with 10 bases between. The CDR3 totals 13 residues.

The CDR3 DNA follows: TGCAGTGCTAGAAGGCGGGGGAGGGAGACCCAGTACTTC. This gives the protein CSARRRGRETQYF. The chain carries TRBV20-1 and TRBJ2-5, with 7 bases matching TRBD2. Germline CDR1 DFQATT, CDR2 SNEGSKA (reference sequence). Trimming cost V 2 bases and J 5 bases; bases outside gene matches: 5. The CDR3 spans 13 residues.

This clonotype has ten or more counts. The chain links TRBV6-5 to TRBJ1-1, with D maybe TRBD1 (6 bases). The length of the CDR3 is 12 residues. V was trimmed by 3 bases and J by 10 bases, leaving 12 bases between them. Germline CDR1 MNHEY, CDR2 SVGAGI. For the CDR3, the DNA is TGTGCCAGCAGTTATCAGGGGAGGTCAGCTTTCTTT. Protein product: CASSYQGRSAFF.

This clonotype came up once. The limits of the CDR3 on the DNA are not certain, so only TCRdb's listed CDR3 is given. The chain recombines TRBV7-8 with TRBJ2-7; no DNA check was done on the table's D call, TRBD1. Germline CDR1 reads SGHVS; CDR2 reads FQNEAQ. The CDR3 is 15 amino acids in total, end residues counted. The CDR3 is CATQGQGVFFGEQYF.

The chain links TRBV5-1 to TRBJ2-7, with a tentative D call TRBD1 (6 bases). The ends were cut back, 5 bases at V and 4 bases at J, with 25 bases in the middle. The CDR3 consists of 17 residues. CDR1 and CDR2 (germline): SGHRS, YFSETQ. CDR3 sequence (DNA): TGCGCCAGCAGTTTAAGGGCCCAGGGGTTTGTATCGTACGAGCAGTACTTC. As protein: CASSLRAQGFVSYEQYF.

This CDR3 reads CASSPPDGVSTDTQYF. The CDR3 nucleotides read TGTGCCAGCAGTCCTCCCGACGGCGTCAGCACAGATACGCAGTATTTT. V is TRBV7-9 and J is TRBJ2-3; D call uncertain. V shed 6 bases and J shed 0 bases, with 16 bases lying between them. This CDR3 has 16 amino acids. The germline gives CDR1 SEHNR, CDR2 FQNEAQ (reference sequence).

A word on this clonotype: An end of the junction does not agree with germline; a read error may underlie this. The J gene is TRBJ2-2, the V gene TRBV7-7; 7 nucleotides match TRBD1. The germline gives CDR1 SSHAT, CDR2 FNYEAQ (reference sequence). This CDR3 is 13 amino acids long. This CDR3 reads CASSHTGAGELFF. The CDR3 coding sequence is TGTGCTAGCAGCCATACAGGGGCCGGGGAGCTGTTTTTT.

This clonotype has ten or more counts. The chain links TRBV29-1 to TRBJ1-1, with a tentative D call TRBD1 (6 bases). The CDR3 loop spans 12 amino acids. From germline, CDR1 is SQVTM and CDR2 ANQGSEA. V lost 7 bases to trimming and J lost 4 bases, with 13 bases between them. The CDR3 region is CSGRRGSTEAFF. CDR3 coding DNA: TGCAGCGGAAGGAGGGGGAGCACTGAAGCTTTCTTT. The entire variable domain, with the rest obtained from reference TRBV29-1 and TRBJ1-1, is as follows: SAVISQKPSRDICQRGTSLTIQCQVDSQVTMMFWYRQQPGQSLTLIATANQGSEATYESGFVIDKFPISRPNLTFSTLTVSNMSPEDSSIYLCSGRRGSTEAFFGQGTRLTVV.

The chain employs TRBV7-6 and TRBJ2-7, with D perhaps matching TRBD1 (6 bases). The CDR3 is 14 amino acids. Deletions cut 5 bases from V and 3 bases from J, with 14 bases between. Germline V CDR1 and CDR2: SGHVS, FNYEAQ. CDR3 coding DNA: TGTGCCAGCAGCGACGGGACATCCGACTACGAGCAGTACTTC. Translated, it gives CASSDGTSDYEQYF.

The J gene is TRBJ2-1, the V gene TRBV5-1; no clear D gene. Trimming cost V 5 bases and J 7 bases, with 13 bases left between them. In germline, CDR1 is SGHRS, CDR2 YFSETQ. CDR3 length: 13 amino acids. The DNA of the CDR3 is TGCGCCAGCAGAGAAGTCGACGTGAATGAGCAGTTCTTC. This codes for CASREVDVNEQFF.

The genes are TRBV20-1 and TRBJ1-1, with D perhaps matching TRBD1 (6 bases). Germline loops: CDR1 DFQATT, CDR2 SNEGSKA (reference sequence). Deletions cut 2 bases from V and 1 base from J, with 14 bases between. This CDR3 region has 15 residues. The CDR3 coding sequence is TGCAGTGCTAGAAACAGGGTGAGATCGAACACTGAAGCTTTCTTT. This gives the protein CSARNRVRSNTEAFF.